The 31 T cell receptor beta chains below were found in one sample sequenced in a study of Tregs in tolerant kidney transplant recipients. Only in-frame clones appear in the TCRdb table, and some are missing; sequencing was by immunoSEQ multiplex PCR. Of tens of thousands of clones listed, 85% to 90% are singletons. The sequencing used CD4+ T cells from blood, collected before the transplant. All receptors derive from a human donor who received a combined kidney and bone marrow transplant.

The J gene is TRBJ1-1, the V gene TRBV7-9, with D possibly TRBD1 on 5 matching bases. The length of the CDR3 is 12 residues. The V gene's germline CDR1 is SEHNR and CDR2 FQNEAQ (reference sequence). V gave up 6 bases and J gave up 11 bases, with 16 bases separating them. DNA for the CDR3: TGTGCCAGCAGTTCGCAGGGCTCGTTCGCTTTCTTT. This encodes CASSSQGSFAFF.

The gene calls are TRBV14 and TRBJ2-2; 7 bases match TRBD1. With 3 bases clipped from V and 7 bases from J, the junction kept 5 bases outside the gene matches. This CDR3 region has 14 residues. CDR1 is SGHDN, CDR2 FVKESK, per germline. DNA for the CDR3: TGTGCCAGCAGCCAGGGAACAGGGGTCGGGGAGCTGTTTTTT. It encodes CASSQGTGVGELFF.

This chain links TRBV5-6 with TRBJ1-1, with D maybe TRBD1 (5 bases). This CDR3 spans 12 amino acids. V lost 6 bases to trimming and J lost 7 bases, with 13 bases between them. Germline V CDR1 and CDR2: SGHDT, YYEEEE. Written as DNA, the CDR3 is TGTGCCAGCACGCTAAAGGGGTATGAAGCTTTCTTT. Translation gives CASTLKGYEAFF.

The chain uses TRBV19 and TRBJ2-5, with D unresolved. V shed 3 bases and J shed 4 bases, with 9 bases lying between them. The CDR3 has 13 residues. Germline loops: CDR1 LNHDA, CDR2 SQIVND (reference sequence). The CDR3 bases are TGTGCCAGTAGTATTAGACACTTAGAGACCCAGTACTTC. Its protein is CASSIRHLETQYF.

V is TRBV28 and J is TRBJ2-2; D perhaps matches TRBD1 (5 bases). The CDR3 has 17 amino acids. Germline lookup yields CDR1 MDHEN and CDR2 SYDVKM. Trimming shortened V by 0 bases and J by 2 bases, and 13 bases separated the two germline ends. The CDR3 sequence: CASSLWSLGANTGELFF. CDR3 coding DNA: TGTGCCAGCAGTTTATGGAGCTTAGGGGCCAACACCGGGGAGCTGTTTTTT.

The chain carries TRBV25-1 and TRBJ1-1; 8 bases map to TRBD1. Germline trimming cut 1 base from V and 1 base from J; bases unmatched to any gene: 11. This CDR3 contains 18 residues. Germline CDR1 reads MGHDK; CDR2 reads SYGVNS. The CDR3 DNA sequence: TGTGCCAGCAGTGAATTGGGGGCCAGACAGGGGCGGAACACTGAAGCTTTCTTT. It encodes CASSELGARQGRNTEAFF.

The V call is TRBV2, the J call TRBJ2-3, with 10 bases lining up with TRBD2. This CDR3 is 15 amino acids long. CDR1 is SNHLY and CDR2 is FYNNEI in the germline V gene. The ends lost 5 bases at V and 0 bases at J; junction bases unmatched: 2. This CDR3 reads CASSRTSGSTDTQYF. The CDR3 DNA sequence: TGTGCCAGCAGTAGGACTAGCGGAAGCACAGATACGCAGTATTTT.

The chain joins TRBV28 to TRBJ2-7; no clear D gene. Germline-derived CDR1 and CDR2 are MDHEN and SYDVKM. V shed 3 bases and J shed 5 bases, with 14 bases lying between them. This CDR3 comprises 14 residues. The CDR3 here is CASSFPPEVHEQYF. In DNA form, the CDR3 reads TGTGCCAGCAGTTTTCCCCCCGAGGTCCACGAGCAGTACTTC.

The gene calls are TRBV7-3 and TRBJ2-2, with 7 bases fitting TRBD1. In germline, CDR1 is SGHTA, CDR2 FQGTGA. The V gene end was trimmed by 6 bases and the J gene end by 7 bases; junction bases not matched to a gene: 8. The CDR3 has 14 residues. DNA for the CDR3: TGTGCCAGCAGTAGACAGGGACGGGGCGGGGAGCTGTTTTTT. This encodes CASSRQGRGGELFF. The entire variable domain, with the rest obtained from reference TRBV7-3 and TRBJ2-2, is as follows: GAGVSQTPSNKVTEKGKYVELRCDPISGHTALYWYRQSLGQGPEFLIYFQGTGAADDSGLPNDRFFAVRPEGSVSTLKIQRTERGDSAVYLCASSRQGRGGELFFGEGSRLTVL.

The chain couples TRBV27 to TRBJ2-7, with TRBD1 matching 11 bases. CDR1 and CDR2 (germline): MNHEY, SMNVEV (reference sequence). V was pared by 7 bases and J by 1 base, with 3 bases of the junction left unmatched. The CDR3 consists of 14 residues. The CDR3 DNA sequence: TGTGCCAGCATTGGGACAGGGGGGTCCTACGAGCAGTACTTC. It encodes CASIGTGGSYEQYF.

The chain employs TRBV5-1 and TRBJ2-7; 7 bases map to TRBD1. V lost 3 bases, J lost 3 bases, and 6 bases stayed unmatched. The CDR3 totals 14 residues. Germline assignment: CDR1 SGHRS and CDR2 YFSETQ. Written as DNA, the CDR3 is TGCGCCAGCAGCTCTTCGACAGGGCACTACGAGCAGTACTTC. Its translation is CASSSSTGHYEQYF.

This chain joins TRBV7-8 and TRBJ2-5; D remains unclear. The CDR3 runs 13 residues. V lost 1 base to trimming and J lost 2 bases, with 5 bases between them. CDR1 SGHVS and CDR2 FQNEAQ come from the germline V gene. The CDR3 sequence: CASSLVQQETQYF. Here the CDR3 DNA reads TGTGCCAGCAGCTTAGTTCAGCAAGAGACCCAGTACTTC.

Written as DNA, the CDR3 is TGTGCCCTCGGCGGGGGACCCAATGAGCAGTTCTTC. Its protein product is CALGGGPNEQFF. This rearrangement joins TRBV30 to TRBJ2-1; 7 nucleotides align to TRBD2. Germline CDR1 reads GTSNPN; CDR2 reads SVGIG (reference sequence). The V gene end was trimmed by 8 bases and the J gene end by 6 bases; junction bases not matched to a gene: 7. This CDR3 region has 12 residues.

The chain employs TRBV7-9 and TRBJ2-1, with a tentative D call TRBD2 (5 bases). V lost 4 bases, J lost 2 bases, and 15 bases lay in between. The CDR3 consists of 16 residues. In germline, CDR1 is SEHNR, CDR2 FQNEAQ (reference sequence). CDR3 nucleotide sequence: TGTGCCAGCAGCTCACGTGTGGGAGCGGCCTACAATGAGCAGTTCTTC. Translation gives CASSSRVGAAYNEQFF. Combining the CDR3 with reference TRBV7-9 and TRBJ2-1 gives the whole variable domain DTGVSQNPRHKITKRGQNVTFRCDPISEHNRLYWYRQTLGQGPEFLTYFQNEAQLEKSRLLSDRFSAERPKGSFSTLEIQRTEQGDSAMYLCASSSRVGAAYNEQFFGPGTRLTVL.

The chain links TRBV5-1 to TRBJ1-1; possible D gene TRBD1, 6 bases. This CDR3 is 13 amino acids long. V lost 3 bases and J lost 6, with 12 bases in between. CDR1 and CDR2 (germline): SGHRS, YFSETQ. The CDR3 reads CASSSQGQAEAFF. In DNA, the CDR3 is TGCGCCAGCAGCTCGCAGGGGCAGGCTGAAGCTTTCTTT.

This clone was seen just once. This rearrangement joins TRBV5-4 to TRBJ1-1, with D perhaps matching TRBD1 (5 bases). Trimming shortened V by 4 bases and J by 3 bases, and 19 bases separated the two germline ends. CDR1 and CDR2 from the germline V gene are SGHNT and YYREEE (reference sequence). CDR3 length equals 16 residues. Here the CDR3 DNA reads TGTGCCAGCAGCCCTCCACCCCAGGGTAGCTACACTGAAGCTTTCTTT. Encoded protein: CASSPPPQGSYTEAFF.

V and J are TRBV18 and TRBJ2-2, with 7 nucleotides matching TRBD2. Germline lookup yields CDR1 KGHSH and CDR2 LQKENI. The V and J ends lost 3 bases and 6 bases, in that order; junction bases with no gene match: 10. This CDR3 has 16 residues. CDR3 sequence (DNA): TGTGCCAGCTCACCTAGCGGGTTCCCCTCATCCGGGGAGCTGTTTTTT. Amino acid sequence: CASSPSGFPSSGELFF.

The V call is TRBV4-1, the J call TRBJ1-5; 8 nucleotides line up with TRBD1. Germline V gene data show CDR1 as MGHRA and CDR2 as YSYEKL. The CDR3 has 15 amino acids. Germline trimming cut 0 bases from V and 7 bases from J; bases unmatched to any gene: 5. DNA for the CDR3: TGCGCCAGCAGCCAAGATGCACAGGGGGGACAGCCCCAGCATTTT. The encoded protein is CASSQDAQGGQPQHF.

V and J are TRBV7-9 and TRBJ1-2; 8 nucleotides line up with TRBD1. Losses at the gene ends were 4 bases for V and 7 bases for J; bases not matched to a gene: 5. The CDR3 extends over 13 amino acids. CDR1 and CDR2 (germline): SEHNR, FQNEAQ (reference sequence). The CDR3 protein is CASSSLTGVGYTF. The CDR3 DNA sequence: TGTGCCAGCAGCTCACTGACAGGGGTTGGCTACACCTTC.

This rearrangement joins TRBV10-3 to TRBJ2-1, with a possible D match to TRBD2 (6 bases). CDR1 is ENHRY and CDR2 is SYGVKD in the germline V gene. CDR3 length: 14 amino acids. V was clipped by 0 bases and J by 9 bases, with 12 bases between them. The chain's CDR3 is CAISESAGRSEQFF. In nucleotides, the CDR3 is TGTGCCATCAGTGAGTCTGCGGGGAGGAGTGAGCAGTTCTTC.

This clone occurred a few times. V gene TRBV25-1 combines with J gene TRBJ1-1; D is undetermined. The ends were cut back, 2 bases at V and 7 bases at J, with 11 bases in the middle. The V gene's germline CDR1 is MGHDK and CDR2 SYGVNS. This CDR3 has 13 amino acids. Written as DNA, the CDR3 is TGTGCCAGCAGTGAACAACGAACTGGTGAAGCTTTCTTT. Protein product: CASSEQRTGEAFF.

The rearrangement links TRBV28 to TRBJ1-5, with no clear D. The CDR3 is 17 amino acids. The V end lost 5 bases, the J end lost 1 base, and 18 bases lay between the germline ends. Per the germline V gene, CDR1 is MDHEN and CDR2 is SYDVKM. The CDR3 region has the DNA TGTGCCAGCAGTCTAAACGCGGGCTTGAGGAGCAATCAGCCCCAGCATTTT. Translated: CASSLNAGLRSNQPQHF.

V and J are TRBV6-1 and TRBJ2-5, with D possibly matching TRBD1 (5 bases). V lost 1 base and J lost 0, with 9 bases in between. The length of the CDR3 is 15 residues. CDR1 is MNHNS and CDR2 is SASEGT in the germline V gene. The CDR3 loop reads CASSEDWGYQETQYF. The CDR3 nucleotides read TGTGCCAGCAGTGAAGACTGGGGCTACCAAGAGACCCAGTACTTC.

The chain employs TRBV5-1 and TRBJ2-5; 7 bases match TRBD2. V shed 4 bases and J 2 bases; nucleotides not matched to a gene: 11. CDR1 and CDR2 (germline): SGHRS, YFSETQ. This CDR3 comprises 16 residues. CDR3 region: CASSHGGGGPQETQYF. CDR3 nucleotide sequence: TGCGCCAGCAGCCATGGGGGGGGAGGGCCGCAAGAGACCCAGTACTTC. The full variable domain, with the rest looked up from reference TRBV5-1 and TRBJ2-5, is KAGVTQTPRYLIKTRGQQVTLSCSPISGHRSVSWYQQTPGQGLQFLFEYFSETQRNKGNFPGRFSGRQFSNSRSEMNVSTLELGDSALYLCASSHGGGGPQETQYFGPGTRLLVL.

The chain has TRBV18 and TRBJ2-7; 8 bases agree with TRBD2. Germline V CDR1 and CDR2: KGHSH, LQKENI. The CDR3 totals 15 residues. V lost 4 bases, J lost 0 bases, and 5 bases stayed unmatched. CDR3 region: CASSQLAEPSYEQYF. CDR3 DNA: TGTGCCAGCTCACAACTAGCGGAACCCTCCTACGAGCAGTACTTC.

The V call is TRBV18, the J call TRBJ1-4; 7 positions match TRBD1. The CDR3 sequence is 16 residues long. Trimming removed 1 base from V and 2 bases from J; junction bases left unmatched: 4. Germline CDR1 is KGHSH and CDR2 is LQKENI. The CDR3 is CASSPLRGLTNEKLFF. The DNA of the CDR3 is TGTGCCAGCTCACCACTAAGGGGGCTCACTAATGAAAAACTGTTTTTT.

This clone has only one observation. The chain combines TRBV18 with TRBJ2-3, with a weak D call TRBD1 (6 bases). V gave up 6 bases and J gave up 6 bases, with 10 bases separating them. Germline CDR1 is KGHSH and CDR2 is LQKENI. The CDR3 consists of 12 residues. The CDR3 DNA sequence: TGTGCCAGCTCGTTTCAGGGGGATACGCAGTATTTT. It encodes CASSFQGDTQYF.

The CDR3 region is CATSRDGGRGEKLFF. CDR3 in DNA: TGTGCCACCAGCAGAGACGGGGGGCGCGGAGAAAAACTGTTTTTT. The rearrangement uses TRBV15 and TRBJ1-4, with D possibly matching TRBD1 (6 bases). V was cut by 0 bases and J by 8 bases, with 13 bases left in between. This CDR3 comprises 15 residues. Germline-derived CDR1 and CDR2 are LNHNV and YYDKDF (reference sequence).

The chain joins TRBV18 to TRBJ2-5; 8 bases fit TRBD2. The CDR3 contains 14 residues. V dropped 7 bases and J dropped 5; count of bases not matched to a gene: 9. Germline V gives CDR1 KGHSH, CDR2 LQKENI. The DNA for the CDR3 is TGTGCCAGCTTCACGGGACTAGACCGGGAGACCCAGTACTTC. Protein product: CASFTGLDRETQYF.

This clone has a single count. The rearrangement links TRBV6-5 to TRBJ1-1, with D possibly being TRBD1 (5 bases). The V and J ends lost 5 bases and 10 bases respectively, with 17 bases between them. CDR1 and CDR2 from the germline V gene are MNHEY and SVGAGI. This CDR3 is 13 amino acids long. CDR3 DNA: TGTGCCAGCAGTCCGAGGCCGGGGGACGGAGCTTTCTTT. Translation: CASSPRPGDGAFF.

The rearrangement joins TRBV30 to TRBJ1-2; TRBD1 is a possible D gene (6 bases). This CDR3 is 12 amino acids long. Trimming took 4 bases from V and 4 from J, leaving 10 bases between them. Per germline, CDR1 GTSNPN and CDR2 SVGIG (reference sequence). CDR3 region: CAWTGTTYGYTF. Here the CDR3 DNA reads TGTGCCTGGACCGGGACAACCTATGGCTACACCTTC.